This TCR beta chain was captured by sequencing in a study of T-cell memory formation after mild COVID-19. This clonotype has a handful of counts. TCRdb re-called the 5' RACE reads through MiXCR, storing one row per CDR3 protein. The sample contains 450,000 to 650,000 distinct CDR3 sequences, roughly 22% of which appear only once. V gave up 3 bases and J gave up 5 bases; unmatched junction bases: 7. The CDR3 extends over 14 amino acids. Per the germline V gene, CDR1 is SNHLY and CDR2 is FYNNEI. The chain employs TRBV2 and TRBJ2-7; 7 positions match TRBD1. The source of this sequence is an adult woman who had mild COVID-19 (a few samples of this study predate the infection). Cell type and time point are not known. The sequencing sample was made of PBMCs or a T cell subset sorted from them (not recorded which). The CDR3 here is CASSDGRGGNEQYF. For the CDR3, the DNA is TGTGCCAGCAGTGATGGTAGAGGGGGCAACGAGCAGTACTTC.